Each of the 11 T cell receptor beta chains below was sequenced from the same sample in a study of CD8 T cells in Susac syndrome. An amount of RNA that ranged from roughly 0.45 to 1 ug was reverse transcribed with random hexamers. MiXCR was run by TCRdb on the immunoSEQ multiplex PCR reads, yielding one entry per CDR3 protein. The profile shows about 80,000 distinct CDR3 sequences, 94% of them singletons. The specimen was CD8+ T cells from PBMCs. The receptors come from a human donor in good health.

The chain is built from TRBV20-1 and TRBJ2-7, with TRBD1 matching over 7 bases. The CDR3 runs 13 residues. V gave up 5 bases and J gave up 7 bases; unmatched junction bases: 11. CDR1 and CDR2 (germline): DFQATT, SNEGSKA (reference sequence). In nucleotides, the CDR3 is TGCAGTGCTGGCCTAGGGGGCCAGGGGGAGCAGTACTTC. Encoded protein: CSAGLGGQGEQYF.

V gene TRBV7-9 combines with J gene TRBJ2-5, with D tentatively TRBD2 (6 bases). The CDR3 totals 12 residues. CDR1 and CDR2 (germline): SEHNR, FQNEAQ (reference sequence). The V and J ends lost 6 bases and 3 bases respectively, with 8 bases between them. Here the CDR3 reads CASRRGEETQYF. CDR3 nucleotide sequence: TGTGCCAGCAGGCGGGGAGAAGAGACCCAGTACTTC.

The chain is built from TRBV5-1 and TRBJ2-1; D is perhaps TRBD1 (5 bases). The CDR3 runs to 12 residues. CDR1 and CDR2 from the germline V gene are SGHRS and YFSETQ. The germline V and J ends were trimmed by 4 bases and 7 bases, with 9 bases remaining between them. The CDR3 DNA sequence: TGCGCCAGCAGCCCGGACACTAATGAGCAGTTCTTC. Protein: CASSPDTNEQFF.

The genes are TRBV9 and TRBJ2-7; 9 bases are a match to TRBD1. Germline V CDR1 and CDR2: SGDLS, YYNGEE. V dropped 2 bases and J dropped 5; count of bases not matched to a gene: 8. The CDR3 runs to 15 residues. The CDR3 loop is CASSVKGTGPHEQYF. For the CDR3, the DNA is TGTGCCAGCAGCGTTAAGGGGACAGGGCCCCACGAGCAGTACTTC.

V and J are TRBV12-3 or TRBV12-4 and TRBJ2-1; D unclear. CDR3 size: 13 residues. Trimming stripped 5 bases from V and 5 bases from J, with 10 bases between. The CDR3 bases are TGTGCCAGCAGTCCTAAGGTCCACAATGAGCAGTTCTTC. It encodes CASSPKVHNEQFF.

V and J are TRBV5-1 and TRBJ2-4, with D uncertain. V was clipped by 4 bases and J by 5 bases, with 7 bases between them. Germline assignment: CDR1 SGHRS and CDR2 YFSETQ. The CDR3 is made up of 12 amino acids. CDR3 in amino acids: CASSPRQNIQYF. As DNA, the CDR3 is TGCGCCAGCAGCCCCAGGCAAAACATTCAGTACTTC.

The V call is TRBV20-1, the J call TRBJ1-5; D uncertain. V shed 2 bases and J shed 0 bases, with 8 bases lying between them. The V gene's germline CDR1 is DFQATT and CDR2 SNEGSKA (reference sequence). This CDR3 spans 14 amino acids. CDR3 sequence reads: CSARKALSNQPQHF. The CDR3 nucleotides read TGCAGTGCTAGAAAGGCCCTTAGCAATCAGCCCCAGCATTTT.

The chain employs TRBV7-9 and TRBJ2-7; the D call may be TRBD1 or TRBD2 (5 bases each). CDR1 and CDR2 (germline): SEHNR, FQNEAQ (reference sequence). The CDR3 covers 17 residues. V gave up 4 bases and J gave up 0 bases, with 19 bases separating them. The CDR3 sequence is CASSSDPGRWASYEQYF. The CDR3 coding sequence is TGTGCCAGCAGCTCGGACCCGGGACGTTGGGCCTCCTACGAGCAGTACTTC.

V usage is TRBV7-9 and J usage is TRBJ1-1; 8 nucleotides match TRBD1. The CDR3 has 13 amino acids. Germline V gene lookup returns CDR1 SEHNR and CDR2 FQNEAQ (reference sequence). J gave up 6 bases and V 3 bases, and 3 bases lay outside the gene matches. The CDR3 spells CASSLDRAPEAFF. The CDR3 DNA reads TGTGCCAGCAGCTTGGACAGGGCCCCTGAAGCTTTCTTT.

This chain uses TRBV27 with TRBJ2-5; D is undetermined. The V end lost 7 bases, the J end lost 1 base, and 13 bases lay between the germline ends. The CDR3 loop spans 14 amino acids. CDR1 and CDR2 from the germline V gene are MNHEY and SMNVEV (reference sequence). The CDR3 coding sequence is TGTGCCAGCAACCCAGCTGACACCCAAGAGACCCAGTACTTC. This encodes CASNPADTQETQYF.

The chain links TRBV3-1 to TRBJ2-5; 11 bases line up with TRBD2. The CDR3 spans 15 residues. Germline values: CDR1 LGHDT, CDR2 YNNKEL (reference sequence). With V trimmed by 3 bases and J by 4 bases, 4 bases remained unmatched. The CDR3 is CASSHGLAGLETQYF. CDR3 in DNA: TGTGCCAGCAGCCACGGACTAGCGGGTTTAGAGACCCAGTACTTC.